This T cell receptor beta chain was recovered during a study of T-cell reconstitution after alpha-beta-depleted transplantation in children. Germline assignment: CDR1 LGHNA and CDR2 YNFKEQ. After removal of 2 bases from V and 2 bases from J, the junction contained 6 bases not matched to a gene. The CDR3 covers 15 residues. Preparation of the TCRbeta library used unique molecular identifiers. TCRdb redid the calling of the PCR reads with MiXCR, one entry per CDR3 protein. Here the sample spans roughly 310,000 distinct CDR3 sequences, around 25% being singletons. The chain employs TRBV4-2 and TRBJ2-7, with 7 bases that match TRBD2. The TCR was taken from a male patient aged 5 to 17 who had a stem cell transplant for acute lymphoblastic leukemia, so the T cells may come from the graft donor. The sequencing here drew on PBMCs, mostly from graft donor cells, taken 180 days after TCRalphabeta/CD19-depleted stem cell transplant. CDR3 DNA: TGTGCCAGCAGCCAAAGGGCGGGAGCACCCTACGAGCAGTACTTC. Its protein is CASSQRAGAPYEQYF.